This T cell receptor (beta chain) was sequenced for a study of blood T cells in healthy people across ages. As to this clonotype: Its antigen is not identified. A much larger clone sits a single nucleotide away, making a read error possible.

This CDR3 comprises 14 residues. Germline assignment: CDR1 DFQATT and CDR2 SNEGSKA (reference sequence). Trimming removed 3 bases from V and 13 bases from J, with 22 bases in between. The donors, healthy Caucasians from Russia, were aged roughly 6 to 90. Every sample had a minimum of 6 million PBMCs isolated. It was with a sample-barcoded 5' primer and a J-beta primer mix that a second PCR of roughly 7 to 12 cycles was run. TCRdb processed the 5' RACE reads anew with MiXCR; each CDR3 protein has one entry. The data contain some 790,000 distinct CDR3 sequences, under 35% of them singletons. General observations from the study: Age showed a roughly linear inverse relationship with TCR beta diversity per million T cells.

The TCR sequence derives from an elderly woman in good health. The rearrangement uses TRBV20-1 and TRBJ2-1, with D uncertain. Input material: blood. For the CDR3, the DNA is TGCAGTGCTAGCCGACTGTTTAGCTCGGAGACCCAGTTCTTC. Amino acid sequence: CSASRLFSSETQFF.